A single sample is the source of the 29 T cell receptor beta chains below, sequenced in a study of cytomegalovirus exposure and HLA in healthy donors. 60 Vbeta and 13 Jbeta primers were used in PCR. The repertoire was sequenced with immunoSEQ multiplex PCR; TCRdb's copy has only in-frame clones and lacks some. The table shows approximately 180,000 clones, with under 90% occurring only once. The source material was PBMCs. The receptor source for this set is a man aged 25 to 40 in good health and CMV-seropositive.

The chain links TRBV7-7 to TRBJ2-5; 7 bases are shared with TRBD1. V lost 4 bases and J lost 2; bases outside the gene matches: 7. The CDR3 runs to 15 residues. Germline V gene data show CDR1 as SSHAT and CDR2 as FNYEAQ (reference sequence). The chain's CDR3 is CASSSLTGQQETQYF. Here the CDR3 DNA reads TGTGCCAGCAGCTCTCTGACAGGGCAACAAGAGACCCAGTACTTC.

CDR3 in amino acids: CASSVQWGGLAGGNEQFF. In DNA, the CDR3 is TGTGCCAGCAGCGTACAATGGGGGGGACTAGCGGGAGGGAATGAGCAGTTCTTC. The chain uses TRBV11-2 and TRBJ2-1; 16 bases match TRBD2. The junction had 11 bases not matched to a gene; V was cut back by 5 bases and J by 7 bases. Germline loops: CDR1 SGHAT, CDR2 FQNNGV. The CDR3 spans 18 residues.

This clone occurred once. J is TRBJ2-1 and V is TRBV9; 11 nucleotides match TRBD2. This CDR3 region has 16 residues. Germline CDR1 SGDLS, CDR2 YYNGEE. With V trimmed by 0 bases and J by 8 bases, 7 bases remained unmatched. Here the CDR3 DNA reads TGTGCCAGCAGCGTAGCTAGCGGGAGGTCCCCGGATGAGCAGTTCTTC. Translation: CASSVASGRSPDEQFF.

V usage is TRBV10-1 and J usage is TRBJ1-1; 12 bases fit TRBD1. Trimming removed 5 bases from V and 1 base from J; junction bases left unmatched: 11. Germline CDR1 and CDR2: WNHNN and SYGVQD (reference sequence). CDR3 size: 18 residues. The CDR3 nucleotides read TGCGCCAGCAGTACGTCCCGGGACAGGGGGCGCGGGAACACTGAAGCTTTCTTT. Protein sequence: CASSTSRDRGRGNTEAFF.

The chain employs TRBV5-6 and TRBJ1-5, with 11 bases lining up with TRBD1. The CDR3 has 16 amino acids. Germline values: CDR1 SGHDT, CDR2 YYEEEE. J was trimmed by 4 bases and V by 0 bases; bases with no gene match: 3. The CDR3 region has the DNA TGTGCCAGCAGCTTGGGGACAGGGGGCTTAAATCAGCCCCAGCATTTT. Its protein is CASSLGTGGLNQPQHF. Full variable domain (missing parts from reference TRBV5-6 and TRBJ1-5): DAGVTQSPTHLIKTRGQQVTLRCSPKSGHDTVSWYQQALGQGPQFIFQYYEEEERQRGNFPDRFSGHQFPNYSSELNVNALLLGDSALYLCASSLGTGGLNQPQHFGDGTRLSIL.

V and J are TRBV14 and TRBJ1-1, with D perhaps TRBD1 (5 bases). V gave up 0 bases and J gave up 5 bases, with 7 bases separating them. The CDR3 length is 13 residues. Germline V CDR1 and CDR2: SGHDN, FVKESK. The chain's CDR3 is CASSQDRATEAFF. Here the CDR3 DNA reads TGTGCCAGCAGCCAAGACAGGGCGACTGAAGCTTTCTTT.

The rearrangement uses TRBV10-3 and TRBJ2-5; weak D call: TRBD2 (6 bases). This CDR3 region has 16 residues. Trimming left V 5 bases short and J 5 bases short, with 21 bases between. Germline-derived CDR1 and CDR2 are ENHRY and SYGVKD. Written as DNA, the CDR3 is TGTGCCATCAGTTTCGGCCTCCTAGCGACGGGGGAGACCCAGTACTTC. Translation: CAISFGLLATGETQYF.

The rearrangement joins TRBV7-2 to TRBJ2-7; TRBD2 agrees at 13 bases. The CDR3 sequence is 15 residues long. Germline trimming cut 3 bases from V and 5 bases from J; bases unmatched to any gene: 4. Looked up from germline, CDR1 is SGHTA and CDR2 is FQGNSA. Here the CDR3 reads CASSLGLAGNHEQYF. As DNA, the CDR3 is TGTGCCAGCAGCTTGGGACTAGCGGGGAATCACGAGCAGTACTTC.

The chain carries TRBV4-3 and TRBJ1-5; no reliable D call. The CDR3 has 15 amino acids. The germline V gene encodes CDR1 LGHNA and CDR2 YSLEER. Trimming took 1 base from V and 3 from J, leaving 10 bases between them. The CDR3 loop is CASSQGTAPNQPQHF. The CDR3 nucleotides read TGCGCCAGCAGCCAAGGAACAGCCCCCAATCAGCCCCAGCATTTT.

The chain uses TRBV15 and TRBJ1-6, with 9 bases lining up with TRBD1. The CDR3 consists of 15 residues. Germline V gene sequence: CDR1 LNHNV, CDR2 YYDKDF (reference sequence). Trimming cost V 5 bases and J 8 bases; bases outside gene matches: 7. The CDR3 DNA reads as TGTGCCACCAGCTCGCTCCGGGACAGGGATTCACCCCTCCACTTT. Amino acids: CATSSLRDRDSPLHF.

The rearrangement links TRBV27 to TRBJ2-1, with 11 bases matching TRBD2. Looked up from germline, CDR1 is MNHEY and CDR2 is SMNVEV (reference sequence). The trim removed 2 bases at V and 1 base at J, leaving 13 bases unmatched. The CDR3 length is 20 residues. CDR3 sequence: CASSLRLGLAGGRSYNEQFF. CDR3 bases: TGTGCCAGCAGTTTACGTTTGGGGCTAGCGGGAGGCAGATCCTACAATGAGCAGTTCTTC.

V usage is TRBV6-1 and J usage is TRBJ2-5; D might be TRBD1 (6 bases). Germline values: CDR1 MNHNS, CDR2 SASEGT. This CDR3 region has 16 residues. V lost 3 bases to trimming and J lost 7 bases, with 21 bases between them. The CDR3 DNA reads TGTGCCAGCAGTGAGCAGGGGCGTACCACCCATGGGACCCAGTACTTC. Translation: CASSEQGRTTHGTQYF.

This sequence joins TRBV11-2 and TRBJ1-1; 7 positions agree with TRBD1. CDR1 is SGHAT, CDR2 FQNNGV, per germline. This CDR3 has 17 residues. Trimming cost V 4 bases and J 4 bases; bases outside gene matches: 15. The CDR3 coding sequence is TGTGCCAGCAGCTCCCCAGTGGGCACAGGGGAAGGCACTGAAGCTTTCTTT. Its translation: CASSSPVGTGEGTEAFF. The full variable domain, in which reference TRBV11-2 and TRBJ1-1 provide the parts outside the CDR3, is EAGVAQSPRYKIIEKRQSVAFWCNPISGHATLYWYQQILGQGPKLLIQFQNNGVVDDSQLPKDRFSAERLKGVDSTLKIQPAKLEDSAVYLCASSSPVGTGEGTEAFFGQGTRLTVV.

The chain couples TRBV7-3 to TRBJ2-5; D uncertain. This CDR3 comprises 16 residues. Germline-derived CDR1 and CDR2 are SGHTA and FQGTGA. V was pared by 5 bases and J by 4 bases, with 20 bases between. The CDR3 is CASSEWPAAGGETQYF. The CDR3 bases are TGTGCCAGCAGCGAGTGGCCCGCAGCCGGCGGAGAGACCCAGTACTTC.

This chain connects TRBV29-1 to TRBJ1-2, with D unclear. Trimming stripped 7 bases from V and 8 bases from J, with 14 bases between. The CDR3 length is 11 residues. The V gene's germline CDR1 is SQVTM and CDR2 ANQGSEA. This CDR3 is CSANSGGGYTF. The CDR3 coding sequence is TGCAGCGCCAACAGCGGTGGAGGCTACACCTTC.

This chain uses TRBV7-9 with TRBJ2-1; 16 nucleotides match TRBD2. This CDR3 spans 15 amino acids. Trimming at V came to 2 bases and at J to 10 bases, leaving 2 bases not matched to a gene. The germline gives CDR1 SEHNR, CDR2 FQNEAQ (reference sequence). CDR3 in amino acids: CASSLPGLAGGEQFF. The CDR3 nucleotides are TGTGCCAGCAGCTTACCGGGACTAGCGGGAGGGGAGCAGTTCTTC. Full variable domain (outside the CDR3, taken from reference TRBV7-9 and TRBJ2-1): DTGVSQNPRHKITKRGQNVTFRCDPISEHNRLYWYRQTLGQGPEFLTYFQNEAQLEKSRLLSDRFSAERPKGSFSTLEIQRTEQGDSAMYLCASSLPGLAGGEQFFGPGTRLTVL.

As DNA, the CDR3 is TGTGCCAGCAGCGCGGACAGGGGCACCGGGGAGCTGTTTTTT. Its translation: CASSADRGTGELFF. This chain links TRBV7-6 with TRBJ2-2; 9 bases line up with TRBD1. Looked up from germline, CDR1 is SGHVS and CDR2 is FNYEAQ. Germline trimming cut 5 bases from V and 4 bases from J; bases unmatched to any gene: 2. The CDR3 consists of 14 residues.

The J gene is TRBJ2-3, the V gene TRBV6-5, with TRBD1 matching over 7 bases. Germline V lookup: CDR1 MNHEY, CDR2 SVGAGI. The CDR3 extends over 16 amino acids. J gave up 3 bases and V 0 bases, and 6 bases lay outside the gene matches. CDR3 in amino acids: CASSYSKPRGTDTQYF. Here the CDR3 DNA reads TGTGCCAGCAGTTACTCGAAACCCAGGGGGACAGATACGCAGTATTTT.

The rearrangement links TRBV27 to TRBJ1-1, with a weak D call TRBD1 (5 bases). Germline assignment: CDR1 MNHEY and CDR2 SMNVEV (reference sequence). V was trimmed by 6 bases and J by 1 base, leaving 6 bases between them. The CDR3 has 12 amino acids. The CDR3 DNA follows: TGTGCCAGCAGGCAGGGGAACACTGAAGCTTTCTTT. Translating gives CASRQGNTEAFF.

The CDR3 DNA reads as TGTGCCAGCACCAAGGGGGCAGGTGCGGCCTACGAGCAGTACTTC. Residues: CASTKGAGAAYEQYF. The chain recombines TRBV27 with TRBJ2-7; 7 bases map to TRBD1. CDR1 MNHEY and CDR2 SMNVEV come from the germline V gene (reference sequence). The CDR3 is made up of 15 amino acids. Trimming cost V 7 bases and J 2 bases; bases outside gene matches: 11.

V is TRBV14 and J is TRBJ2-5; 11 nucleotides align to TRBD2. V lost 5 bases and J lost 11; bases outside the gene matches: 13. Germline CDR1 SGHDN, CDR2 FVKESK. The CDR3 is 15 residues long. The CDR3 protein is CASSSRLAGMGEQYF. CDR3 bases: TGTGCCAGCAGCTCCAGACTAGCGGGGATGGGGGAGCAGTACTTC.

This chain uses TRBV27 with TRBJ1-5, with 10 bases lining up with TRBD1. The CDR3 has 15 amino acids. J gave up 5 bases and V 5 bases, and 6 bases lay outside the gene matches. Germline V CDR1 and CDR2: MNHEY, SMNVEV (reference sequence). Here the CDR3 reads CASSPLGTGDQPQHF. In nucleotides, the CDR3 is TGTGCCAGCAGTCCCCTGGGGACAGGGGATCAGCCCCAGCATTTT.

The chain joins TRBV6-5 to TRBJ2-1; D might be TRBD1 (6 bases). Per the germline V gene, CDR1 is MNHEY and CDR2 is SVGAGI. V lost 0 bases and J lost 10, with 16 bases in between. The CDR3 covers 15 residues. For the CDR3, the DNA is TGTGCCAGCAGTTACTCGCCTAGGGGGATAGGCGAGCAGTTCTTC. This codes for CASSYSPRGIGEQFF.

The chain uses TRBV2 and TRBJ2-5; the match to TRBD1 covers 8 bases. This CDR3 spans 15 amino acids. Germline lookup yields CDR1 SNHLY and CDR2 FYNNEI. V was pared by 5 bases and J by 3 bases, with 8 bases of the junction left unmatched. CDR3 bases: TGTGCCAGCAGTCCAATCCTGACAGGGGAAGAGACCCAGTACTTC. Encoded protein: CASSPILTGEETQYF.

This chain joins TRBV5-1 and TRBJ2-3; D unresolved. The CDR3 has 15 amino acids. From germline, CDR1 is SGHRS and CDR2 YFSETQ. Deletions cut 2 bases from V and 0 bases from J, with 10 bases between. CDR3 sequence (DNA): TGCGCCAGCAGCTTACACAAAATCAGCACAGATACGCAGTATTTT. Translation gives CASSLHKISTDTQYF.

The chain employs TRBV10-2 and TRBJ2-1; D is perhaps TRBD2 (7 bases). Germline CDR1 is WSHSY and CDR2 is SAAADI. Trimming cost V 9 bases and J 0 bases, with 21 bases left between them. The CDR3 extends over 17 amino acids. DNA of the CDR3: TGCGCCAGTAGCTCTATCGGGGGGCGGAGCTCCTACAATGAGCAGTTCTTC. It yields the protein CASSSIGGRSSYNEQFF.

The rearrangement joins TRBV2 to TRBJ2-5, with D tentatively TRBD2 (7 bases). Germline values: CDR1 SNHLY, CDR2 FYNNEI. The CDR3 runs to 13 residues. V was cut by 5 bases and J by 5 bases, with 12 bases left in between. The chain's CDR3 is CASSLQGGETQYF. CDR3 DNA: TGTGCCAGCAGTTTACAGGGAGGGGAGACCCAGTACTTC.

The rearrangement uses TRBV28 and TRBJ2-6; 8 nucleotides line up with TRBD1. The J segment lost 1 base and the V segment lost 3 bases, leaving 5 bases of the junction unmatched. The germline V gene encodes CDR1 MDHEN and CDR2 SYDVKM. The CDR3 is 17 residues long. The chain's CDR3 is CASSFLQGASGANVLTF. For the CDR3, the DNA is TGTGCCAGCAGTTTTCTTCAGGGGGCGTCTGGGGCCAACGTCCTGACTTTC. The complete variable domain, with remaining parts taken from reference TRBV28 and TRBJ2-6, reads DVKVTQSSRYLVKRTGEKVFLECVQDMDHENMFWYRQDPGLGLRLIYFSYDVKMKEKGDIPEGYSVSREKKERFSLILESASTNQTSMYLCASSFLQGASGANVLTFGAGSRLTVL.

The CDR3 coding sequence is TGCGCCAGCAGCCTTGACCGGGACAGGGTTAACTATGGCTACACCTTC. As protein: CASSLDRDRVNYGYTF. This rearrangement joins TRBV4-3 to TRBJ1-2; TRBD1 matches at 9 bases. V lost 4 bases to trimming and J lost 1 base; unmatched junction nucleotides: 7. Per the germline V gene, CDR1 is LGHNA and CDR2 is YSLEER. The CDR3 has 16 amino acids.